This T cell receptor (beta chain) was retrieved from a study of blood T cell repertoires in COVID-19. V lost 3 bases and J 4 bases, leaving 10 bases between the germline ends. The germline gives CDR1 LNHDA, CDR2 SQIVND (reference sequence). The CDR3 spans 13 residues. Generated by immunoSEQ multiplex PCR, the TCRdb table keeps only in-frame clones and is missing some. The sample has some 170,000 clones, 75% to 90% seen once. Sequenced: peripheral blood. This sequence was found in a woman over 75 with active or convalescent COVID-19. The J gene is TRBJ2-7, the V gene TRBV19; D is perhaps TRBD1 (5 bases). CDR3 protein: CASSIRQTYEQYF. Here the CDR3 DNA reads TGTGCCAGTAGTATCCGACAGACTTACGAGCAGTACTTC.